The sequence of this T cell receptor (beta chain) was determined in a study of blood T cell repertoires in COVID-19. CDR3 length: 15 amino acids. CDR1 is SGHTS and CDR2 is YDEGEE in the germline V gene. V lost 1 base, J lost 6 bases, and 6 bases stayed unmatched. Only in-frame clones appear in the TCRdb table, and some are missing; sequencing was by immunoSEQ multiplex PCR. The table shows roughly 420,000 clones, with approximately 90% occurring only once. V is TRBV5-8 and J is TRBJ1-5, with 8 bases identical to TRBD1. The specimen sequenced was PBMCs or T cells enriched from blood (not recorded which). This receptor was obtained from a woman younger than 45 with acute COVID-19. The CDR3 sequence: CASSLYTGGPQPQHF. CDR3 nucleotide sequence: TGTGCCAGCAGCTTGTATACAGGGGGGCCTCAGCCCCAGCATTTT.